This TCR beta chain was recorded in a study of shared clonotypes between healthy human individuals. Study-level findings and limits: The sampled material consisted only of blood, and tissue repertoires are likely to differ. It was the non-shared clonotypes that had lower generation probabilities than clonotypes shared by all four donors.

CD4+ cells underwent separation, giving CD45RA+ naive and CD45RA-negative memory subsets. Germline loops: CDR1 SGHAT, CDR2 FQNNGV. This CDR3 spans 16 amino acids. The V and J ends lost 5 bases and 4 bases respectively, with 18 bases between them. The assay was carried out at the deep level. Only in-frame clones appear in the TCRdb table, and some are missing; sequencing was by immunoSEQ multiplex PCR. The sample shows roughly 2.6 million clones, 90% to 95% of them seen only once. To note about this clone: Its specificity is not known.

This clonotype was sampled from a man younger than 35 in good health. Sequenced: naive CD4+ T cells sorted from blood. Documented subset: CD45RA+ positively selected. The rearrangement links TRBV11-2 to TRBJ1-3; D is perhaps TRBD1 (5 bases). The CDR3 here is CASSRDPPRIGNTIYF. The CDR3 coding sequence is TGTGCCAGCAGCAGGGACCCCCCGAGAATCGGAAACACCATATATTTT.